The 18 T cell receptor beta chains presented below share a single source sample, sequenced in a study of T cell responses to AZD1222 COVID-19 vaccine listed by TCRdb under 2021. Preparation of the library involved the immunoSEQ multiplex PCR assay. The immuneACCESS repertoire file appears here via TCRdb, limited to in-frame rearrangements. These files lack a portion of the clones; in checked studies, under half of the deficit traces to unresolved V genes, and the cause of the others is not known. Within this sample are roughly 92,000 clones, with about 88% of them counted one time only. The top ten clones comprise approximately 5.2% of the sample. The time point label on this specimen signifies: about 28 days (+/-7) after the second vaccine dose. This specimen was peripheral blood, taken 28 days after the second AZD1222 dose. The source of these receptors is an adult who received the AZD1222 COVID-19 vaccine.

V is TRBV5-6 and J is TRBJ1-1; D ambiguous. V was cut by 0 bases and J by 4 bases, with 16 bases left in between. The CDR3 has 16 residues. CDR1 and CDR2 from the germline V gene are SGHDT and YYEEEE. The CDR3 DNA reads TGTGCCAGCAGCTTGGTAGGGTACTCCTCTCTCACTGAAGCTTTCTTT. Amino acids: CASSLVGYSSLTEAFF.

Written as DNA, the CDR3 is TGTGCCAGCAGCGTAGGCCGCGATACGCAGTATTTT. Protein sequence: CASSVGRDTQYF. The chain combines TRBV9 with TRBJ2-3; D is undetermined. From germline, CDR1 is SGDLS and CDR2 YYNGEE. Trimming shortened V by 0 bases and J by 6 bases, and 5 bases separated the two germline ends. The CDR3 is made up of 12 amino acids.

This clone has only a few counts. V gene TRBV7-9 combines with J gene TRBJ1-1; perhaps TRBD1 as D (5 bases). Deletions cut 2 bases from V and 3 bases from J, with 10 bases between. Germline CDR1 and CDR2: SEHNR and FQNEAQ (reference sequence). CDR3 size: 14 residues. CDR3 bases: TGTGCCAGCAGCTTATTTCAGGGAGACACTGAAGCTTTCTTT. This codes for CASSLFQGDTEAFF.

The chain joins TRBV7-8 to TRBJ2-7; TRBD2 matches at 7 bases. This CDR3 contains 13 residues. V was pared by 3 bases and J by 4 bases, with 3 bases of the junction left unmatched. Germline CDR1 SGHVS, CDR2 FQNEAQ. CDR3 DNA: TGTGCCAGCAGCTTCACTAGCGCTTACGAGCAGTACTTC. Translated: CASSFTSAYEQYF.

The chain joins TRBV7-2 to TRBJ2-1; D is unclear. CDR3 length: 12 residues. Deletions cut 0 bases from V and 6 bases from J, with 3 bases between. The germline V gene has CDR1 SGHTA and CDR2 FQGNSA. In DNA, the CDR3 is TGTGCCAGCAGCTTAGCCCTCAATGAGCAGTTCTTC. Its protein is CASSLALNEQFF.

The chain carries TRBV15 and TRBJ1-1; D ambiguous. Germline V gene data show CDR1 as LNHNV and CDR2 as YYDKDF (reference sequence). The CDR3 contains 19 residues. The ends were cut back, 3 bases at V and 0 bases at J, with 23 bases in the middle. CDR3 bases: TGTGCCACCAGCAGTGATACATCATACCGGACCAATATGAACACTGAAGCTTTCTTT. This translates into CATSSDTSYRTNMNTEAFF.

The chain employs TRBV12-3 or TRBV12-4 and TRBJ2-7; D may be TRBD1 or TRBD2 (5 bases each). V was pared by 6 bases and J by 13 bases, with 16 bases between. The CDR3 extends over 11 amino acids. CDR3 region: CASSSRGSLYF. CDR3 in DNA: TGTGCCAGCAGCTCACGGGGCAGCTTATACTTC.

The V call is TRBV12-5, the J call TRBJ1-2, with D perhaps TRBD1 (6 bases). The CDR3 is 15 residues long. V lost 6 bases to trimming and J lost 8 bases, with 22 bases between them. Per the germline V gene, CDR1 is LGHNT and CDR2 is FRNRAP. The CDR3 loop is CASGPGAPGLGGYTF. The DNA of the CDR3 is TGTGCTAGTGGCCCGGGGGCCCCAGGGTTGGGCGGCTACACCTTC. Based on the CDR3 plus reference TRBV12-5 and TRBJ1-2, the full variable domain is DARVTQTPRHKVTEMGQEVTMRCQPILGHNTVFWYRQTMMQGLELLAYFRNRAPLDDSGMPKDRFSAEMPDATLATLKIQPSEPRDSAVYFCASGPGAPGLGGYTFGSGTRLTVV.

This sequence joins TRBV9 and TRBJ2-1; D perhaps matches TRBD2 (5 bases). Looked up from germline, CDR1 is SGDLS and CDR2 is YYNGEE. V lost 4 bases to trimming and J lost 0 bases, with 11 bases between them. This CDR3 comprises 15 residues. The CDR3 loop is CASSPDGDSYNEQFF. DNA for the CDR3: TGTGCCAGCAGCCCGGACGGGGACTCCTACAATGAGCAGTTCTTC.

CDR3 amino acids: CATSDSRDRDDEQFF. In DNA form, the CDR3 reads TGTGCCACCAGTGATTCCCGGGACAGGGATGATGAGCAGTTCTTC. The V call is TRBV24-1, the J call TRBJ2-1, with 9 bases fitting TRBD1. The length of the CDR3 is 15 residues. Germline loops: CDR1 KGHDR, CDR2 SFDVKD. V was pared by 2 bases and J by 8 bases, with 6 bases of the junction left unmatched.

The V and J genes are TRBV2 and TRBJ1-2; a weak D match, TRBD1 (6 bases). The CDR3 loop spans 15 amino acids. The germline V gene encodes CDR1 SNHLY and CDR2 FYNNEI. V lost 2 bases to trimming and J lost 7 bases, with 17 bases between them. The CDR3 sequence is CASSEWGGDLAGYTF. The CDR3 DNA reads TGTGCCAGCAGTGAATGGGGGGGCGATCTCGCTGGCTACACCTTC.

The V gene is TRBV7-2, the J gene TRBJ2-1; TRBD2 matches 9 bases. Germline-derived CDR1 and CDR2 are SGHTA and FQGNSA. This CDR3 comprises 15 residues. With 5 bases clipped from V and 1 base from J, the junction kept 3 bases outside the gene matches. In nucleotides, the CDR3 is TGTGCCAGCAGCGGTAGCGGGGGATCCTACAATGAGCAGTTCTTC. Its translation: CASSGSGGSYNEQFF.

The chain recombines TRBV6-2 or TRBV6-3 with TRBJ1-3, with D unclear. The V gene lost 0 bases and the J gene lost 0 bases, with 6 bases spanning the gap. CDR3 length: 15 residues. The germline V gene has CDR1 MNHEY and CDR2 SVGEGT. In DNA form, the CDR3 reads TGTGCCAGCAGTTACTCAGTGATCTCTGGAAACACCATATATTTT. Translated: CASSYSVISGNTIYF.

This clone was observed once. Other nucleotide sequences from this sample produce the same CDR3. This CDR3 reads CASSLSRNTEAFF. The CDR3 nucleotides are TGTGCCAGCAGTTTGAGCAGGAACACTGAAGCTTTCTTT. The gene calls are TRBV12-3 or TRBV12-4 and TRBJ1-1; D remains unclear. Trimming left V 3 bases short and J 1 base short, with 6 bases between. This CDR3 has 13 amino acids.

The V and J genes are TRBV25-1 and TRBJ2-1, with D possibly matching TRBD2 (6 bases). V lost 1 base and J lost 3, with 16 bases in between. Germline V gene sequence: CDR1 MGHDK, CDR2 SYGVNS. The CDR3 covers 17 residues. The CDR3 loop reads CASSESGRGLSYNEQFF. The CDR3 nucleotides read TGTGCCAGCAGTGAATCGGGTAGGGGACTTAGCTACAATGAGCAGTTCTTC.

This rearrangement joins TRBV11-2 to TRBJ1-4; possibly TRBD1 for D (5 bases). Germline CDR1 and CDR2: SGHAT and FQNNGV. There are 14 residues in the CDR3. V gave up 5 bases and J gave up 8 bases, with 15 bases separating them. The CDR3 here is CASSPRQAGEKLFF. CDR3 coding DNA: TGTGCCAGCAGCCCCAGGCAAGCAGGGGAAAAACTGTTTTTT.

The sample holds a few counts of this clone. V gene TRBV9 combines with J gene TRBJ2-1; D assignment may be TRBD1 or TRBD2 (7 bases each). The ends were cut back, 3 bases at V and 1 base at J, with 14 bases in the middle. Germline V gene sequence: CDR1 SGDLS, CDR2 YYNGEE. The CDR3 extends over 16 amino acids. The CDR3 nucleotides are TGTGCCAGCAGCGGCGACAGGGAGGGATCCTACAATGAGCAGTTCTTC. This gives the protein CASSGDREGSYNEQFF.

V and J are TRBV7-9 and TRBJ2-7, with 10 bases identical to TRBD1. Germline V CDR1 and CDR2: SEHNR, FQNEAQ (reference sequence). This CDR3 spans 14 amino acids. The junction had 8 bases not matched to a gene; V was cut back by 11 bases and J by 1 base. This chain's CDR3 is CASGGQGVSYEQYF. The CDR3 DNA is TGTGCCTCCGGCGGACAGGGGGTTTCCTACGAGCAGTACTTC.